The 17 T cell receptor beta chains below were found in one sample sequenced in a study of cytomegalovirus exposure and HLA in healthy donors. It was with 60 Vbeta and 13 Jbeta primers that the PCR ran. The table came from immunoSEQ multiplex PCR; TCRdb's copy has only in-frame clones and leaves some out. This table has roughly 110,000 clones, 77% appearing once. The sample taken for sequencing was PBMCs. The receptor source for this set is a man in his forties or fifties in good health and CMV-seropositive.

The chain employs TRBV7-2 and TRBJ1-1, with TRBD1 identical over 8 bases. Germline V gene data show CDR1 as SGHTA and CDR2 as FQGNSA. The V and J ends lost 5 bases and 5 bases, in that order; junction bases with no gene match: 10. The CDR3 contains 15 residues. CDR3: CASSTSWTGWTEAFF. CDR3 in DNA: TGTGCCAGCAGCACGAGTTGGACAGGGTGGACTGAAGCTTTCTTT.

This CDR3 reads CASSLGGGLAGGTDTQYF. The CDR3 nucleotides read TGTGCCAGCAGCTTAGGGGGGGGACTAGCGGGAGGGACAGATACGCAGTATTTT. The chain employs TRBV7-2 and TRBJ2-3; 16 bases align to TRBD2. V trimming: 1 base; J trimming: 3 bases; junction bases outside the gene matches: 4. Germline CDR1 and CDR2: SGHTA and FQGNSA. This CDR3 is built from 18 residues.

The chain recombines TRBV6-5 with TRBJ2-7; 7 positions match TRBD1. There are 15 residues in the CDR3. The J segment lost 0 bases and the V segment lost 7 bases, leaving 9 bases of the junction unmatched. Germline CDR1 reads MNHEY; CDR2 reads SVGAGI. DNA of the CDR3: TGTGCCAGCACCCCGACAGGGCCCTCCTCCTACGAGCAGTACTTC. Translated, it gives CASTPTGPSSYEQYF.

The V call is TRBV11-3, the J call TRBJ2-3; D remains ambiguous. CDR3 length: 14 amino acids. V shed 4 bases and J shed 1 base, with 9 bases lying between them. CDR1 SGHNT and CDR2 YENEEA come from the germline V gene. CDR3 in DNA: TGTGCCAGCAGCTCCAGCGAGCGCACAGATACGCAGTATTTT. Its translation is CASSSSERTDTQYF.

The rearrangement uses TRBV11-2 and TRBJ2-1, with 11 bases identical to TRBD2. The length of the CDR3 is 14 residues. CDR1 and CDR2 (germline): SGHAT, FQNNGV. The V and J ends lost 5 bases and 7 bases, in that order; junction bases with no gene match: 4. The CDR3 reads CASSHSGGANEQFF. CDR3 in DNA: TGTGCCAGCAGCCATAGCGGGGGGGCTAATGAGCAGTTCTTC.

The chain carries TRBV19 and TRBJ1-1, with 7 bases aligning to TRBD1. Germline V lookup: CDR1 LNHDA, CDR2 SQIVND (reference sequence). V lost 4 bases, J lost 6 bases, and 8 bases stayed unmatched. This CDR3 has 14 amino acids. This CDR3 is CASSTWDRLSEAFF. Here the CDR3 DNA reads TGTGCCAGTAGTACCTGGGACAGATTGTCTGAAGCTTTCTTT.

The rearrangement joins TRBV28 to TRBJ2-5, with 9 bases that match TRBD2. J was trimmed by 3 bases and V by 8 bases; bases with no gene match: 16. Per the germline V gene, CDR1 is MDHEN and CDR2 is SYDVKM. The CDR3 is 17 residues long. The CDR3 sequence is CASSEVAGARGKETQYF. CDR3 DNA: TGTGCCAGCTCTGAGGTAGCGGGGGCACGGGGAAAAGAGACCCAGTACTTC. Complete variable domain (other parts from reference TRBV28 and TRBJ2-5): DVKVTQSSRYLVKRTGEKVFLECVQDMDHENMFWYRQDPGLGLRLIYFSYDVKMKEKGDIPEGYSVSREKKERFSLILESASTNQTSMYLCASSEVAGARGKETQYFGPGTRLLVL.

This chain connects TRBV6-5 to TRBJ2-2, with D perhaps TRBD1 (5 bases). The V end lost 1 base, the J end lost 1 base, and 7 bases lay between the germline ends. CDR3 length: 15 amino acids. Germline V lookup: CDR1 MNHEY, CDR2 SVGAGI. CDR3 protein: CASSYYRLNTGELFF. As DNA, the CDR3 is TGTGCCAGCAGTTACTACAGGCTGAACACCGGGGAGCTGTTTTTT.

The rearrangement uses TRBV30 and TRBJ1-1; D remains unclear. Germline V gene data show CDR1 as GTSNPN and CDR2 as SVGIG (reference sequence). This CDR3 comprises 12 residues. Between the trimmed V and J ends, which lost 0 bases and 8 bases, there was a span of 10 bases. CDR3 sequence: CAWSVRSGEAFF. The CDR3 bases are TGTGCCTGGAGTGTACGGTCGGGGGAAGCTTTCTTT.

Here the CDR3 reads CASRTGSRTGELFF. The CDR3 DNA follows: TGTGCCAGCAGGACAGGATCTCGCACCGGGGAGCTGTTTTTT. The rearrangement links TRBV7-3 to TRBJ2-2, with a possible D match to TRBD1 (6 bases). Trimming pared 6 bases from V and 4 bases from J, leaving 12 bases between. CDR1 and CDR2 (germline): SGHTA, FQGTGA. CDR3 length: 14 residues.

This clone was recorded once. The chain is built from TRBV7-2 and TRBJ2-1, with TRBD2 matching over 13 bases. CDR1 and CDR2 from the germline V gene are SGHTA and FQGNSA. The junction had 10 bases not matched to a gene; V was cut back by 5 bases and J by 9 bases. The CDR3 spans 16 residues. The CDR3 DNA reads TGTGCCAGCAGCCCGCGACTAGCGGGGGGTGTCGGTGAGCAGTTCTTC. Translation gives CASSPRLAGGVGEQFF.

The CDR3 reads CASSPRGNPYNEQFF. DNA of the CDR3: TGCGCCAGCAGCCCCCGCGGGAATCCCTACAATGAGCAGTTCTTC. This rearrangement joins TRBV4-3 to TRBJ2-1; TRBD2 might be the D (6 bases). The V end lost 4 bases, the J end lost 2 bases, and 12 bases lay between the germline ends. This CDR3 has 15 amino acids. The germline V gene encodes CDR1 LGHNA and CDR2 YSLEER.

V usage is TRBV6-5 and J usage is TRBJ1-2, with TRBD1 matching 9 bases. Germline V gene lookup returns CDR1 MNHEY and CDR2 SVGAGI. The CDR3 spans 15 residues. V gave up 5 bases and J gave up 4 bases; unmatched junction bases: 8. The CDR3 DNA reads TGTGCCAGCAGTCGACAGGGGGGAGGACGCTATGGCTACACCTTC. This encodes CASSRQGGGRYGYTF.

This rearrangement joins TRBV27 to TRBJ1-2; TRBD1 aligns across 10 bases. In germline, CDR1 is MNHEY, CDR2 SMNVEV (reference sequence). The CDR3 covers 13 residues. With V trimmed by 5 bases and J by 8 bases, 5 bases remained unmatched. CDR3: CASSPRDRGGYTF. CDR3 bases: TGTGCCAGCAGTCCGAGGGACAGGGGCGGCTACACCTTC.

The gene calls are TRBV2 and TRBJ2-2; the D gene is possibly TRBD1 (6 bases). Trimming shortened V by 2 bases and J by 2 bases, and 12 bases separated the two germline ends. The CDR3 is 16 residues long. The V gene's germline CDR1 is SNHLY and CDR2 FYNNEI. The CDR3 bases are TGTGCCAGCAGTGAATCCCCCAGGGGAAACACCGGGGAGCTGTTTTTT. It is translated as CASSESPRGNTGELFF.

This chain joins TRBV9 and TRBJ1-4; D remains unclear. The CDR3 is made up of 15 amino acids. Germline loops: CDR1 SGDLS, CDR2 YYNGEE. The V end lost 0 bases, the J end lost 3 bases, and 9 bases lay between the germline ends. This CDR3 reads CASSVAWASNEKLFF. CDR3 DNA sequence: TGTGCCAGCAGCGTAGCGTGGGCTTCTAATGAAAAACTGTTTTTT.

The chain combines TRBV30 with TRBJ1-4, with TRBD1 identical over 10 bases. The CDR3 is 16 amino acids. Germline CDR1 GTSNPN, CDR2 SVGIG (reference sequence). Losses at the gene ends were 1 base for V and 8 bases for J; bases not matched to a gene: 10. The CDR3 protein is CAWSGYRTGGREKLFF. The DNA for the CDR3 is TGTGCCTGGAGTGGGTATCGGACAGGGGGTCGGGAAAAACTGTTTTTT.